This TCR beta chain stems from a study of CXCR3-negative and CXCR3-positive naive CD8 T cells. Study-wide results and limits: No difference in surface CD5 was seen between naive subsets, and TCR strength was inferred from TRB CDR3 properties. High diversity, comparable across both naive subsets, contrasted with much lower diversity in memory CD8+ cells.

Researchers prepared the TRB cDNA libraries using 5' RACE with UMI labels. No DNA is given; TCRdb re-called the 5' RACE reads and lists each CDR3 protein once. Its clone listing holds tens of thousands of distinct CDR3 sequences. Points on this clonotype: Its antigen is currently unknown.

The sequence came from a human donor in good health. Some clones in this sample may be carry-over from other donors' samples. The specimen sequenced was memory CD8+ T cells from blood.

The CDR3 here is CASSEWGGATDTQYF. This chain joins TRBV6-1 and TRBJ2-3; TCRdb picks TRBD1, but there is no DNA to check that call. The CDR3 is made up of 15 amino acids. Germline CDR1 and CDR2: MNHNS and SASEGT.